The sequence of this T cell receptor (beta chain) was determined in a study of shared clonotypes between healthy human individuals. Turning to the study itself: Three CD4 naive, three CD4 memory, two CD8 naive and one CD8 memory plate were used per donor. General study points: Across subsets, estimated richness was generally greater for naive than for memory populations. Among several donors, roughly 5% of naive CD4 clonotypes were found in common.

There are 15 residues in the CDR3. V was trimmed by 1 base and J by 0 bases, leaving 7 bases between them. Germline V gene data show CDR1 as MNHNY and CDR2 as SVGAGI (reference sequence). Methods used by the authors: Filtering of immunoSEQ junctional sequences could not match full-length read filtering. The assay was immunoSEQ multiplex PCR, and TCRdb's table has in-frame clones only and misses some. For V, J and clone size, that table is used; D and trimming come from the DNA. Among 550,000 to 800,000 clones, around 72% were seen once, and the ten largest hold over 1.5%. Note on this clone: Its antigen is as yet unknown.

The sample taken for sequencing was memory CD4+ T cells sorted from blood. Subset denoted: CD45RA-negative fraction. V is TRBV6-6 and J is TRBJ2-1; D is unresolved. The source of this sequence is a woman aged 25 to 45 in good health. CDR3 nucleotides: TGTGCCAGCAGTTACTGGTCAAGCTCCTACAATGAGCAGTTCTTC. Amino acids: CASSYWSSSYNEQFF.